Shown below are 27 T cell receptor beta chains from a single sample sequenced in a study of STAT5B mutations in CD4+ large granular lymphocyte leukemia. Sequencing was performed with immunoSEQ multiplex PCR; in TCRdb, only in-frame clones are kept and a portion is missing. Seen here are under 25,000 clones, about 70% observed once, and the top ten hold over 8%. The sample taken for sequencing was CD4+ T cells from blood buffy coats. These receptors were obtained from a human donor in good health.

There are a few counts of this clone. The CDR3 protein is CASSLGPRDEQYV. In DNA, the CDR3 is TGTGCCAGCAGCTTAGGCCCGAGGGACGAGCAGTACGTC. The chain employs TRBV5-4 and TRBJ2-7; possibly TRBD2 for D (5 bases). The CDR3 totals 13 residues. V shed 2 bases and J shed 5 bases, with 11 bases lying between them. Germline V lookup: CDR1 SGHNT, CDR2 YYREEE (reference sequence).

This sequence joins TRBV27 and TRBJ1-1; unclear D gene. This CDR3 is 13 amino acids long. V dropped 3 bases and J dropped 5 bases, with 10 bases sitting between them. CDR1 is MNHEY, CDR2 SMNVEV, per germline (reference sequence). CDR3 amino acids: CASSFHDGTEAFF. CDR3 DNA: TGTGCCAGCAGTTTTCACGACGGTACTGAAGCTTTCTTT.

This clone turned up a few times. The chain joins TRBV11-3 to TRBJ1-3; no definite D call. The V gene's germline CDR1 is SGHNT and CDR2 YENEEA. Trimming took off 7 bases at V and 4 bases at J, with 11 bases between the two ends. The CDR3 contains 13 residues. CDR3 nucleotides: TGTGCCAGCAACTACGGTTGCGGAAACACCATATATTTT. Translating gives CASNYGCGNTIYF.

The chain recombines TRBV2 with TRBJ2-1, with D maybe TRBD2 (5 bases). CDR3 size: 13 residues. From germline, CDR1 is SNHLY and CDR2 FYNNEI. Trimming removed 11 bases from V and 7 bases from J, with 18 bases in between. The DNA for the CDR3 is TGTGCCGACCGACTAAGCCTAAGGAATGAGCAGTTCTTC. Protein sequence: CADRLSLRNEQFF.

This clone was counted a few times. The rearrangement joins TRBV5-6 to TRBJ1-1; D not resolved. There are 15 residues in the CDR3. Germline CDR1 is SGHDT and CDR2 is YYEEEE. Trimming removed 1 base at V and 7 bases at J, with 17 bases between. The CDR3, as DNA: TGTGCCAGCAGCTTGTTTATCGGTGAACTCATTGAAGCTTTCTTT. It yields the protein CASSLFIGELIEAFF.

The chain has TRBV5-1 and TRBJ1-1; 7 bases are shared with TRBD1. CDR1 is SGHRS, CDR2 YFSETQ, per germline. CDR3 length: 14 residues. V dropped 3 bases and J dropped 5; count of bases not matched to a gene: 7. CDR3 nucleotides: TGCGCCAGCAGCTCAACAGGGGAAGGAACTGAAGCTTTCTTT. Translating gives CASSSTGEGTEAFF.

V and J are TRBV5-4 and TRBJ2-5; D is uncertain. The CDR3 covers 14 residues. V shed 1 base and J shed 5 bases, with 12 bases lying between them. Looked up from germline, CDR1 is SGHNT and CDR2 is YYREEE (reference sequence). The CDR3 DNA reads TGTGCCAGCAGCTTGAAGGTTGGCGTGGAGACCCAGTACTTC. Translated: CASSLKVGVETQYF. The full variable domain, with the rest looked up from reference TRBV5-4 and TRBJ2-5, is ETGVTQSPTHLIKTRGQQVTLRCSSQSGHNTVSWYQQALGQGPQFIFQYYREEENGRGNFPPRFSGLQFPNYSSELNVNALELDDSALYLCASSLKVGVETQYFGPGTRLLVL.

The CDR3 sequence is CASSLGTSGVQFF. The CDR3 DNA sequence: TGTGCCAGCAGCCTCGGGACTAGCGGGGTTCAGTTCTTC. The J gene is TRBJ2-1, the V gene TRBV11-1, with 13 nucleotides matching TRBD2. This CDR3 is built from 13 residues. The germline V gene has CDR1 SGHAT and CDR2 FQDESV (reference sequence). V was pared by 5 bases and J by 13 bases, with 5 bases of the junction left unmatched.

CDR3 coding DNA: TGTGCCAGCAGTTTCGTTCCCGTCGAGCAGTACGTC. Translating gives CASSFVPVEQYV. V usage is TRBV25-1 and J usage is TRBJ2-7; no reliable D call. V lost 5 bases, J lost 6 bases, and 11 bases lay in between. In germline, CDR1 is MGHDK, CDR2 SYGVNS. The CDR3 is made up of 12 amino acids.

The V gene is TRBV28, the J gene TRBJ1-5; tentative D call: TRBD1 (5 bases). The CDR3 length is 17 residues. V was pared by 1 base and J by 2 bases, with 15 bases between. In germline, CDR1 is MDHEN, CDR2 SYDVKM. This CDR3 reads CASSLYPPGLGNQPQHF. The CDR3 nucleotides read TGTGCCAGCAGTTTATATCCACCAGGGTTAGGCAATCAGCCCCAGCATTTT.

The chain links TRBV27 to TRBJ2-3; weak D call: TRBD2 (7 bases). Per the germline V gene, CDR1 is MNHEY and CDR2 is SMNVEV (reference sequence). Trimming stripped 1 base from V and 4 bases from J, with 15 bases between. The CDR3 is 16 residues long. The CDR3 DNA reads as TGTGCCAGCAGTTTATTTCGTGGGGGGGCCTCAGATACGCAGTATTTT. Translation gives CASSLFRGGASDTQYF.

Here the CDR3 reads CASSFKLAGSNEQFF. In DNA, the CDR3 is TGTGCCAGCAGTTTTAAACTAGCGGGATCGAATGAGCAGTTCTTC. The chain carries TRBV28 and TRBJ2-1; 10 nucleotides match TRBD2. This CDR3 has 15 residues. V lost 3 bases, J lost 7 bases, and 6 bases stayed unmatched. CDR1 is MDHEN and CDR2 is SYDVKM in the germline V gene.

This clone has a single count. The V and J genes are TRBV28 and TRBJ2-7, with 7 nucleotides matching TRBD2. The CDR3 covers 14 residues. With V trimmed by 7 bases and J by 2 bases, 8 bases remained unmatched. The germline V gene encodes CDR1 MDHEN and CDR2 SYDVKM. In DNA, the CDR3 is TGTGCCAGCACGGATGGGACTACGGCCTACGAGCAGTACTTC. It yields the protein CASTDGTTAYEQYF.

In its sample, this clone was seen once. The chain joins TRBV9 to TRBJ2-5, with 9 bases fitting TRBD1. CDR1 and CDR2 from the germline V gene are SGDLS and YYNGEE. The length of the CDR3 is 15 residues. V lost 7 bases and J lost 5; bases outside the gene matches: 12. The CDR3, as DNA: TGTGCCAGCGGGCACGATGACAGGGGGAGTGAGACCCAGTACTTC. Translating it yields CASGHDDRGSETQYF. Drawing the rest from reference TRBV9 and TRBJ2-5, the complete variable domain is DSGVTQTPKHLITATGQRVTLRCSPRSGDLSVYWYQQSLDQGLQFLIQYYNGEERAKGNILERFSAQQFPDLHSELNLSSLELGDSALYFCASGHDDRGSETQYFGPGTRLLVL.

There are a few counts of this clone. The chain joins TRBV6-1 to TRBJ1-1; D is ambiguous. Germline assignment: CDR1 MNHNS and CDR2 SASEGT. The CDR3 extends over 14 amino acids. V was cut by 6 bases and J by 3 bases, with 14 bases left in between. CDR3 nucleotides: TGTGCCAGCAGACGGGGAGGGTTGGACACTGAAGCTTTCTTT. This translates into CASRRGGLDTEAFF.

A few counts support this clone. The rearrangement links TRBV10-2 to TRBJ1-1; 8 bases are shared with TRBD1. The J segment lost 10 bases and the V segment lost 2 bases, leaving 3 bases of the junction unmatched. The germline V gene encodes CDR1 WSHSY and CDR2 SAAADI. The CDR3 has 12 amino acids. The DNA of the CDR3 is TGCGCCAGCAGTGAGAACGACAGGGGAGCTTTCTTT. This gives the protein CASSENDRGAFF.

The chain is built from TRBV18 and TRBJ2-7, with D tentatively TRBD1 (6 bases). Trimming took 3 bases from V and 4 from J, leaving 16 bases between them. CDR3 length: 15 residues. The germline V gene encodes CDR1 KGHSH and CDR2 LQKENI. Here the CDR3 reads CASSPTGGASYEQYV. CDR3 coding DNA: TGTGCCAGCTCACCGACTGGGGGCGCTTCGTACGAGCAGTACGTC.

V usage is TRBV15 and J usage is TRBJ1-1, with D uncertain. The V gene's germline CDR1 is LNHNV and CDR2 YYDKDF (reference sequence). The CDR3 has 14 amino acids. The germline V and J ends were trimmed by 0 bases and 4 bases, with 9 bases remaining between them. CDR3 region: CATSRDLMGTEAFF. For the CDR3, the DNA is TGTGCCACCAGCAGAGACCTCATGGGCACTGAAGCTTTCTTT.

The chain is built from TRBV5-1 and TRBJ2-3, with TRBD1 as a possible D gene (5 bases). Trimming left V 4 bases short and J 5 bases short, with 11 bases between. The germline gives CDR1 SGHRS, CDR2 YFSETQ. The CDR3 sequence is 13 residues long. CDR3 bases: TGCGCCAGCAGCATCCTCACAGGAGATACGCAGTATTTT. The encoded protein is CASSILTGDTQYF.

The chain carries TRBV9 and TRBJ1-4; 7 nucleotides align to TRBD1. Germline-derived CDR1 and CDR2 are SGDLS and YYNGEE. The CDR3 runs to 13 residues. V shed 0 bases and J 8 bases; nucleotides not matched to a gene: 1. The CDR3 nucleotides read TGTGCCAGCAGCGTAGACAGGGGAGAAAAACTGTTTTTT. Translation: CASSVDRGEKLFF.

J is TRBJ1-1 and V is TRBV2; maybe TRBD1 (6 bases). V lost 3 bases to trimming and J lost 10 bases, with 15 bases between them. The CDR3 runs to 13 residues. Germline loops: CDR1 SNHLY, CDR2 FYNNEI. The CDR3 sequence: CASSEEGGGGAFF. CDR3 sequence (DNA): TGTGCCAGCAGTGAGGAGGGGGGAGGGGGAGCTTTCTTT.

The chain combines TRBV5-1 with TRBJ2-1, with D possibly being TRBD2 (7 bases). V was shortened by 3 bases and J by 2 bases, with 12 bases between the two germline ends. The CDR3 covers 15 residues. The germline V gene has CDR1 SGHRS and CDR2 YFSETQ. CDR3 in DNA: TGCGCCAGCAGCTGGGGCGGGGGCGCCTACAATGAGCAGTTCTTC. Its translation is CASSWGGGAYNEQFF.

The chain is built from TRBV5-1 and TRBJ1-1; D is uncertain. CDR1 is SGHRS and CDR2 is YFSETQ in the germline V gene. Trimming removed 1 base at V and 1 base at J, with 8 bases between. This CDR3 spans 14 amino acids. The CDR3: CASSLLQENTEAFF. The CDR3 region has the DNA TGCGCCAGCAGCTTGCTACAAGAGAACACTGAAGCTTTCTTT. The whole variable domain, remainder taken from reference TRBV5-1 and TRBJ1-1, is KAGVTQTPRYLIKTRGQQVTLSCSPISGHRSVSWYQQTPGQGLQFLFEYFSETQRNKGNFPGRFSGRQFSNSRSEMNVSTLELGDSALYLCASSLLQENTEAFFGQGTRLTVV.

This chain's CDR3 is CASSERWKTDKNEQFF. The CDR3 bases are TGCGCCAGCAGTGAGAGATGGAAGACGGACAAGAATGAGCAGTTCTTC. V is TRBV10-1 and J is TRBJ2-1; D perhaps matches TRBD1 (5 bases). Trimming pared 2 bases from V and 7 bases from J, leaving 18 bases between. This CDR3 is built from 16 residues. Germline V gene lookup returns CDR1 WNHNN and CDR2 SYGVQD (reference sequence).

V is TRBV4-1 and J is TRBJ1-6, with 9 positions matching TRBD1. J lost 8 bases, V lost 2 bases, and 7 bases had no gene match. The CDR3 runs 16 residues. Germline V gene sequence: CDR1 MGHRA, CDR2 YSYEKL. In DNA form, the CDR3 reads TGCGCCAGCAGCCAAACGGGACAGGGCTTTGATTCACCCCTCCACTTT. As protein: CASSQTGQGFDSPLHF.

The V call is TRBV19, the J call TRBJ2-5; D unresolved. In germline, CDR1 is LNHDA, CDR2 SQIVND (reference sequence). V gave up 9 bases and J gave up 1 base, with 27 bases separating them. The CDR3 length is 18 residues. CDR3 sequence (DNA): TGTGCCAGGACCAGGATTATCGGACCGATCTGGGGCCAAGAGACCCAGTACTTC. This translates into CARTRIIGPIWGQETQYF. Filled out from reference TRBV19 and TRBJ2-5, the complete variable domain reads DGGITQSPKYLFRKEGQNVTLSCEQNLNHDAMYWYRQDPGQGLRLIYYSQIVNDFQKGDIAEGYSVSREKKESFPLTVTSAQKNPTAFYLCARTRIIGPIWGQETQYFGPGTRLLVL.

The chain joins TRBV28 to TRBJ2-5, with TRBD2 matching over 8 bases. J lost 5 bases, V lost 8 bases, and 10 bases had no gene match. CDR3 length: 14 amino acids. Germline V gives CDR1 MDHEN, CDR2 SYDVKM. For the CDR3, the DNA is TGTGCCAGCGTCCCGGGACTAGGGGGGGAGACCCAGTACTTC. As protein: CASVPGLGGETQYF.